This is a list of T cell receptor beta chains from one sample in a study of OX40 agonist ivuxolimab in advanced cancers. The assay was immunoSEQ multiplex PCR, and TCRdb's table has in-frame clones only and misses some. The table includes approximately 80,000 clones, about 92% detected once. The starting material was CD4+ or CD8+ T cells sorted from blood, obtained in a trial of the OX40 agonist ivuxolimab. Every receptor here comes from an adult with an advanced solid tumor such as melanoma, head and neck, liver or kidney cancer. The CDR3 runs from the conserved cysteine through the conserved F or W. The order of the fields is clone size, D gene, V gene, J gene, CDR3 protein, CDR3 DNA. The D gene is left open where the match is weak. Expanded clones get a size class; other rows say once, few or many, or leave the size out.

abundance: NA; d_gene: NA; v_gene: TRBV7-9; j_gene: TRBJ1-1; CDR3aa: CASSLATGLGGEAFF; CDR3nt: TGTGCCAGCAGCTTAGCTACAGGTTTAGGCGGTGAAGCTTTCTTT
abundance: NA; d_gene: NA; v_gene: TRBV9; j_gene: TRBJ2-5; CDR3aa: CASSLGGFEETQYF; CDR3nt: TGTGCCAGCAGTCTTGGGGGTTTCGAAGAGACCCAGTACTTC
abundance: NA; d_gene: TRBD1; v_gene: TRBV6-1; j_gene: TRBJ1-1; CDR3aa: CASRGAGGNTEAFF; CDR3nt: TGTGCCAGCCGAGGGGCAGGGGGGAACACTGAAGCTTTCTTT
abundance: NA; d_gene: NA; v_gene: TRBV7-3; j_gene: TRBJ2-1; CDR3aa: CASSLTGNRPASYNEQFF; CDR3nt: TGTGCCAGCAGCTTAACCGGCAACCGACCCGCGTCCTACAATGAGCAGTTCTTC
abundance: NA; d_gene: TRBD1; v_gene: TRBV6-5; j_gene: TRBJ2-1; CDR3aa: CASRRQGADNEQFF; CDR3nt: TGTGCCAGCAGGCGACAGGGGGCCGATAATGAGCAGTTCTTC
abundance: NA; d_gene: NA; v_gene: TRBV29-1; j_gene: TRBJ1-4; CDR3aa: CSVGRGGKLFF; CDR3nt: TGCAGCGTTGGGAGGGGAGGAAAACTGTTTTTT
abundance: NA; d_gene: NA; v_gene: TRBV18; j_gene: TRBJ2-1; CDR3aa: CASSPPLVIYNEQFF; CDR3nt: TGTGCCAGCTCACCACCTCTAGTCATTTACAATGAGCAATTCTTC
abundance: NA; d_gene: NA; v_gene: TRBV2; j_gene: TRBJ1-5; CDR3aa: CASSVTDNQPQHF; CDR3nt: TGTGCCAGCAGCGTGACGGACAATCAGCCCCAGCATTTT
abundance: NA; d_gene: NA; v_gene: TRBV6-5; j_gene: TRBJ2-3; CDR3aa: CASSYLAGKADTQYF; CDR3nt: TGTGCCAGCAGTTACCTGGCAGGGAAGGCAGATACGCAGTATTTT
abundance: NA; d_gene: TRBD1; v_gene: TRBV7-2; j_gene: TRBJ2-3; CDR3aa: CASSIQGAGTDTQYF; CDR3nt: TGTGCCAGCAGTATTCAGGGGGCTGGCACAGATACGCAGTATTTT
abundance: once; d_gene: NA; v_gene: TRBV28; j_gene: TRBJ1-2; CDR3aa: CASSLRWGEGYTF; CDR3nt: TGTGCCAGCAGTTTACGCTGGGGGGAAGGCTACACCTTC
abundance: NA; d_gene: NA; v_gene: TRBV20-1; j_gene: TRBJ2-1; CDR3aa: CSAKALVPFF; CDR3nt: TGCAGTGCTAAGGCGTTAGTCCCGTTCTTC
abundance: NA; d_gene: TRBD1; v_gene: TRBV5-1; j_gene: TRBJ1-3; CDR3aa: CASSLDRAPGNTIYF; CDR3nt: TGCGCCAGCAGCCTCGACAGGGCACCTGGAAACACCATATATTTT
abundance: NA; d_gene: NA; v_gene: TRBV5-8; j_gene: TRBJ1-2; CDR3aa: CASSLFGARTDGYTF; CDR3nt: TGTGCCAGCAGCTTGTTCGGGGCGCGTACGGATGGCTACACCTTC
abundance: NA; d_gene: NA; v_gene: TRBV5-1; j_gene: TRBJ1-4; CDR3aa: CASSLAGTVTANEKLFF; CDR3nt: TGCGCCAGCAGCTTGGCCGGGACCGTCACTGCTAATGAAAAACTGTTTTTT
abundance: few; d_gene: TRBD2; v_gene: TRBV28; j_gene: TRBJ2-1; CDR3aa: CASKGLKGLAGGPGNEQFF; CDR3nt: TGTGCCAGCAAGGGGCTGAAAGGACTAGCGGGAGGGCCGGGTAATGAGCAGTTCTTC
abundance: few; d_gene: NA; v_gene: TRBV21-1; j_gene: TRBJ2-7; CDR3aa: CASSKDGTFYEQYF; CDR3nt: TGTGCCAGCAGCAAAGATGGCACTTTCTACGAGCAGTACTTC
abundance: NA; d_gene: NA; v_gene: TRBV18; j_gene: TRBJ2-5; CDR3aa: CASSLAGARETQYF; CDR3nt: TGTGCCAGCTCACTCGCCGGGGCTCGGGAGACCCAGTACTTC
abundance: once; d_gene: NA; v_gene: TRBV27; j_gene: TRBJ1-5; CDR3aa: CASSFGTGNQPQHF; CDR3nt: TGTGCCAGCAGTTTCGGTACCGGAAATCAGCCCCAGCATTTT
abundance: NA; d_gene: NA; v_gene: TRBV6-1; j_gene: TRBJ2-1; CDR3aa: CASKAGASYNEQFF; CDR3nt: TGTGCCAGCAAAGCAGGGGCCTCCTACAATGAGCAGTTCTTC
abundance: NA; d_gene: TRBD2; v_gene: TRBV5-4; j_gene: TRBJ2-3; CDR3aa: CASSLPGTSGNTDTQYF; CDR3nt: TGTGCCAGCAGCTTGCCCGGGACTAGCGGGAACACAGATACGCAGTATTTT
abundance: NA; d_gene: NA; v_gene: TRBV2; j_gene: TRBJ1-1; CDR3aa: CASSAGAGANTEAFF; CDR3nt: TGTGCCAGCAGTGCAGGGGCTGGGGCGAACACTGAAGCTTTCTTT
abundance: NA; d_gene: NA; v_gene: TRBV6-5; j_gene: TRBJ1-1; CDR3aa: CASSQKNTEAFF; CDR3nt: TGTGCCAGCAGTCAAAAGAACACTGAAGCTTTCTTT
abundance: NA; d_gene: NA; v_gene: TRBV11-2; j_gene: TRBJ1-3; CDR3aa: CASSLRGGSGNTIYF; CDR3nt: TGTGCCAGCAGCTTAAGGGGGGGCTCTGGAAACACCATATATTTT
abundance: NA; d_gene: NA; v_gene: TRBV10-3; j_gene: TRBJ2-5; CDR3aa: CAISEERQPYPETQYF; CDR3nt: TGTGCCATCAGTGAAGAGAGACAGCCATATCCGGAGACCCAGTACTTC
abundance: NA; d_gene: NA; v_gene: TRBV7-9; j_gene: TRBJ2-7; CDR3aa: CASSLVSYEQYF; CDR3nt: TGTGCCAGCAGCTTAGTCTCCTACGAGCAGTACTTC
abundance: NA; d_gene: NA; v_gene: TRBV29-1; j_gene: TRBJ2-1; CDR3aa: CSVEEGVDEQFF; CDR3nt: TGCAGCGTTGAAGAGGGGGTGGACGAGCAGTTCTTC
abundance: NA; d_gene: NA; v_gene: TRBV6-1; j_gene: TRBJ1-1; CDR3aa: CASSDSRVRLNTEAFF; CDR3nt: TGTGCCAGCAGTGATTCGAGGGTCCGGCTGAACACTGAAGCTTTCTTT
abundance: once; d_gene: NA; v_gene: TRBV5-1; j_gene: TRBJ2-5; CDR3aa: CASNWGPQETQYF; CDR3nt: TGCGCCAGCAATTGGGGGCCCCAAGAGACCCAGTACTTC
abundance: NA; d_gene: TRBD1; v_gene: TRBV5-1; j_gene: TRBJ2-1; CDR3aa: CASSLARTGSQNEQFF; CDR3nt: TGCGCCAGCAGCTTGGCACGGACAGGGTCTCAAAATGAGCAGTTCTTC